This T cell receptor beta chain stems from a study of blood T cells in healthy people across ages. Regarding the study as a whole: PBMC samples, being unsorted, prevented any conclusive comparison of naive and antigen-experienced cells.

For the second PCR, which ran for about 6 to 11 cycles, a sample-barcoded 5' primer and a J-beta primer mix were used. TCRdb re-analysed the 5' RACE reads in MiXCR, keeping a single row per CDR3 protein. This sample has hundreds of thousands of distinct CDR3 sequences; about 20% occur once, and the top ten carry 22%. This clonotype was observed a handful of times. The antigen is unknown. The CDR3 length is 13 residues. V lost 1 base, J lost 7 bases, and 8 bases lay in between. This chain connects TRBV12-3 or TRBV12-4 to TRBJ1-5, with a weak D call TRBD1 (6 bases). Sequencing used blood. The sequence came from a man between 65 and 85 years old in good health. Here the CDR3 reads CASSLGGQQPQHF. Here the CDR3 DNA reads TGTGCCAGCAGTTTAGGGGGGCAGCAGCCCCAGCATTTT.